Sequencing of this T cell receptor (beta chain) was carried out in a study of blood T cell repertoires in COVID-19. TCRdb keeps only in-frame clones here, not all; method: immunoSEQ multiplex PCR. The sample shows roughly 71,000 clones, roughly 90% of them seen only once. Germline lookup yields CDR1 LNHDA and CDR2 SQIVND (reference sequence). The CDR3 contains 13 residues. V was shortened by 3 bases and J by 16 bases, with 18 bases between the two germline ends. This receptor was obtained from a man aged 25-45 years with acute or convalescent COVID-19. The source material was peripheral blood. The genes are TRBV19 and TRBJ1-4; the D gene is possibly TRBD1 (5 bases). The CDR3 DNA is TGTGCCAGTAGTATTATAGCAGGGTCAAGCCCGTTTTTT. As protein: CASSIIAGSSPFF.